This T cell receptor beta chain is from a study of T cell repertoires in aging, cancer and after chemotherapy. The wider study: Six age groups, ranging from 30 or younger to 70 or older, included the donors.

General study findings and limits: Untreated cancer patients had significantly lower blood TCR diversity than age-matched healthy donors.

A mixed TRB-A/B primer pool amplified rearranged TRB by multiplex touch-down PCR. TCRdb processed the multiplex PCR reads anew with MiXCR; each CDR3 protein has one entry. The sample lists 5,000 to 7,000 distinct CDR3 sequences, under 45% occurring once. The CDR3 extends over 14 amino acids. Germline trimming cut 3 bases from V and 1 base from J; bases unmatched to any gene: 2. Germline V gene sequence: CDR1 SGHVT, CDR2 SQSDAQ. Amplification of TCR beta used genomic DNA extracted from peripheral blood. Concerning this clonotype: As yet, its antigen is unknown.

The sample taken for sequencing was blood. The chain employs TRBV7-4 and TRBJ2-5, with 7 bases matching TRBD1. The receptor was derived from a human donor in good health. CDR3 loop: CASSFWTGQETQYF. For the CDR3, the DNA is TGTGCCAGCAGCTTCTGGACAGGCCAAGAGACCCAGTACTTC. Full variable domain (missing parts from reference TRBV7-4 and TRBJ2-5): GAGVSQSPRYKVAKRGRDVALRCDSISGHVTLYWYRQTLGQGSEVLTYSQSDAQRDKSGRPSGRFSAERPERSVSTLKIQRTEQGDSAVYLCASSFWTGQETQYFGPGTRLLVL.